Below are 4 T cell receptor beta chains sequenced from a single sample in a study of T cell responses to AZD1222 COVID-19 vaccine. Libraries were prepared by immunoSEQ multiplex PCR; TCRdb keeps only in-frame clonotypes and omits some of them. The sample holds about 130,000 clones; roughly 91% are singletons and the top ten take over 7.5%. Sample: peripheral blood, taken on day 0 of AZD1222 vaccination. The source is an adult in good health.

The V gene is TRBV19, the J gene TRBJ2-7; D may correspond to TRBD1 or TRBD2 (6 bases each). V lost 3 bases to trimming and J lost 6 bases, with 21 bases between them. Per the germline V gene, CDR1 is LNHDA and CDR2 is SQIVND (reference sequence). CDR3 length: 16 residues. The chain's CDR3 is CASSIPRRGGLGEQYF. As DNA, the CDR3 is TGTGCCAGTAGTATCCCACGCAGGGGAGGACTCGGCGAGCAGTACTTC.

For this clone: The same CDR3 arises from other DNA sequences in this sample as well. The V gene is TRBV12-3 or TRBV12-4, the J gene TRBJ1-2; D gene uncertain. The CDR3 is 13 amino acids. V lost 2 bases and J lost 3, with 7 bases in between. CDR3 sequence reads: CASSLTGDYGYTF. Written as DNA, the CDR3 is TGTGCCAGCAGTTTAACCGGGGACTATGGCTACACCTTC.

This chain uses TRBV3-1 (or the pseudogene TRBV3-2) with TRBJ2-2; D ambiguous. The CDR3 runs to 12 residues. CDR1 LGHDT and CDR2 YNNKEL come from the germline V gene (reference sequence). V was clipped by 2 bases and J by 3 bases, with 1 base between them. This CDR3 reads CASSQYTGELFF. The CDR3 DNA follows: TGTGCCAGCAGCCAATACACCGGGGAGCTGTTTTTT.

The J gene is TRBJ2-7, the V gene TRBV2; D unclear. CDR3 length: 13 amino acids. CDR1 and CDR2 (germline): SNHLY, FYNNEI. Between the trimmed V and J ends, which lost 8 bases and 4 bases, there was a span of 15 bases. DNA for the CDR3: TGTGCCAGCGGTTCCCCGGGCCAATACGAGCAGTACTTC. This gives the protein CASGSPGQYEQYF.